The 14 T cell receptor beta chains below all came from one sample that was sequenced in a study of CD8+ T cells in alopecia areata. Extracted RNA was reverse transcribed, and the resulting cDNA served as sequencing template. Repertoires were generated with immunoSEQ multiplex PCR, while TCRdb's copy carries only in-frame clones and drops some. The top ten clones hold 0.93% of a sample with hundreds of thousands of clones, 60% of them seen once. Treatment reported: oral pan-JAK inhibitor, 5-10 mg twice daily. Here the sequenced sample was CD4+ T cells sorted from blood, taken around week 53, from a patient treated with tofacitinib. These receptors were collected from a human donor with alopecia areata.

This clone was recorded at least ten times. This sequence joins TRBV7-2 and TRBJ1-2, with unresolved D. The CDR3 length is 13 residues. Germline CDR1 SGHTA, CDR2 FQGNSA. Trimming removed 1 base at V and 7 bases at J, with 10 bases between. The CDR3 protein is CASSLVRSPGYTF. The CDR3 coding sequence is TGTGCCAGCAGCTTAGTTCGGTCCCCTGGCTACACCTTC.

The chain uses TRBV11-2 and TRBJ1-1, with D hard to call. The CDR3 has 15 residues. The germline CDR1 and CDR2 sequences are SGHAT and FQNNGV. The V end was cut by 0 bases, the J end by 4 bases, with 12 bases between. The CDR3 DNA is TGTGCCAGCAGCTTAGATAGCGGATGGTTCACTGAAGCTTTCTTT. Translating gives CASSLDSGWFTEAFF.

This clone was seen once. The J gene is TRBJ1-1, the V gene TRBV5-1, with D possibly being TRBD1 (5 bases). V shed 0 bases and J shed 3 bases, with 6 bases lying between them. CDR3 length: 13 amino acids. The germline CDR1 and CDR2 sequences are SGHRS and YFSETQ. The chain's CDR3 is CASSLAQDTEAFF. For the CDR3, the DNA is TGCGCCAGCAGCTTGGCACAGGACACTGAAGCTTTCTTT.

V gene TRBV15 combines with J gene TRBJ1-2; the D is unclear. The CDR3 spans 15 residues. Per the germline V gene, CDR1 is LNHNV and CDR2 is YYDKDF (reference sequence). V shed 0 bases and J shed 6 bases, with 14 bases lying between them. This CDR3 reads CATSRDLRGIDGYTF. For the CDR3, the DNA is TGTGCCACCAGCAGAGATTTACGGGGTATCGATGGCTACACCTTC.

This clone has more than one count but fewer than ten. The rearrangement joins TRBV2 to TRBJ2-7; no reliable D call. The germline V gene encodes CDR1 SNHLY and CDR2 FYNNEI. The CDR3 is 11 amino acids. V dropped 4 bases and J dropped 4 bases, with 5 bases sitting between them. For the CDR3, the DNA is TGTGCCAGCAGTGCAGGTTACGAGCAGTACTTC. Protein: CASSAGYEQYF.

This clone came up once. This rearrangement joins TRBV9 to TRBJ1-5; 8 nucleotides match TRBD1. Germline assignment: CDR1 SGDLS and CDR2 YYNGEE. The CDR3 consists of 13 residues. V lost 5 bases and J lost 5; bases outside the gene matches: 3. Written as DNA, the CDR3 is TGTGCCAGCAGTAAGGACAGGGATCAGCCCCAGCATTTT. Its protein product is CASSKDRDQPQHF.

This clone was counted only a few times. This sequence joins TRBV27 and TRBJ2-5; the match to TRBD2 covers 10 bases. Germline values: CDR1 MNHEY, CDR2 SMNVEV (reference sequence). This CDR3 spans 17 amino acids. Trimming removed 4 bases from V and 5 bases from J; junction bases left unmatched: 13. The CDR3 DNA is TGTGCCAGCAGTTATGGAGCGGGGGGGCTGCTCTCGGAGACCCAGTACTTC. Protein product: CASSYGAGGLLSETQYF.

This clone was found many times. This chain joins TRBV27 and TRBJ2-2; D possibly corresponds to TRBD1 (5 bases). The V end was cut by 6 bases, the J end by 2 bases, with 25 bases between. The CDR3 extends over 19 amino acids. Per germline, CDR1 MNHEY and CDR2 SMNVEV (reference sequence). CDR3 DNA sequence: TGTGCCAGCAGCCCCTACCGATTTAGGACACTCATAAACACCGGGGAGCTGTTTTTT. Its translation is CASSPYRFRTLINTGELFF.

This chain joins TRBV7-3 and TRBJ2-5; TRBD2 is a possible D gene (6 bases). The CDR3 contains 15 residues. The germline CDR1 and CDR2 sequences are SGHTA and FQGTGA. V lost 4 bases and J 5 bases, leaving 17 bases between the germline ends. DNA for the CDR3: TGTGCCAGCAGCTCGGGCGGGGTAGGGGTGGAGACCCAGTACTTC. This translates into CASSSGGVGVETQYF.

This clone was counted only a few times. The chain has TRBV10-3 and TRBJ2-5; 14 nucleotides agree with TRBD2. CDR3 size: 16 residues. With 5 bases clipped from V and 4 bases from J, the junction kept 6 bases outside the gene matches. Germline loops: CDR1 ENHRY, CDR2 SYGVKD. CDR3 residues: CAISTTGTSGGETQYF. The CDR3 DNA follows: TGTGCCATCAGTACGACCGGGACTAGCGGGGGAGAGACCCAGTACTTC.

The chain couples TRBV9 to TRBJ2-5; unclear D gene. The CDR3 spans 15 residues. Germline V gene sequence: CDR1 SGDLS, CDR2 YYNGEE. Trimming shortened V by 0 bases and J by 5 bases, and 14 bases separated the two germline ends. The CDR3, as DNA: TGTGCCAGCAGCGTAGATACTGGGTATTCGGAGACCCAGTACTTC. It specifies CASSVDTGYSETQYF.

Only a few counts were recorded for this clone. The J gene is TRBJ2-1, the V gene TRBV25-1, with D unclear. Trimming cost V 4 bases and J 7 bases, with 5 bases left between them. In germline, CDR1 is MGHDK, CDR2 SYGVNS. CDR3 size: 11 residues. CDR3 region: CASSAANEQFF. As DNA, the CDR3 is TGTGCCAGCAGTGCGGCAAATGAGCAGTTCTTC.

This clone is a singleton in its sample. The CDR3 DNA is TGTGCCAGCCGCCAGGCGGGACAGGGCTACGAGCAGTACTTC. Residues: CASRQAGQGYEQYF. The V gene is TRBV27, the J gene TRBJ2-7; 9 bases fit TRBD1. The CDR3 totals 14 residues. The V gene end was trimmed by 8 bases and the J gene end by 3 bases; junction bases not matched to a gene: 8. CDR1 MNHEY and CDR2 SMNVEV come from the germline V gene (reference sequence).

As concerns this clone: The identical CDR3 is also encoded by other nucleotide sequences in the sample. This sequence joins TRBV30 and TRBJ1-2; 9 nucleotides agree with TRBD1. V trimming: 1 base; J trimming: 5 bases; junction bases outside the gene matches: 5. CDR1 and CDR2 from the germline V gene are GTSNPN and SVGIG (reference sequence). The CDR3 is 14 residues long. CDR3 in DNA: TGTGCCTGGAGTGCCCTACAGGGGGCGTATGGCTACACCTTC. Encoded protein: CAWSALQGAYGYTF.